This T cell receptor (beta chain) was sequenced for a study of T cells in Graves' hyperthyroidism and ophthalmopathy. This CDR3 contains 14 residues. Germline V gene data show CDR1 as LGHNA and CDR2 as YSLEER. Trimming removed 2 bases from V and 4 bases from J; junction bases left unmatched: 3. The study, taken as a whole, reports: Prediction of ophthalmopathy progression came a median approximately 6.6 months pre-onset.

This clonotype has a single count. Its antigen is unidentified. RNA transcripts served as the template for amplifying TCR beta CDR3 regions. With the HTBI primer set, the TCR CDR3 went through a first round of RT-PCR. TCRdb reprocessed the multiplex PCR reads via MiXCR and lists one record per CDR3 protein. The sample yields 450,000 to 700,000 distinct CDR3 sequences, around 46% seen once. The sequence was obtained from an adult woman with Graves' disease, either hyperthyroidism or ophthalmopathy (not recorded which). V is TRBV4-3 and J is TRBJ2-7, with TRBD1 identical over 9 bases. Sequencing input: peripheral blood or thyroid tissue (not recorded which). For the CDR3, the DNA is TGCGCCAGCAGCCAAACAGGGGGCGAATACGAGCAGTACTTC. It is translated as CASSQTGGEYEQYF.